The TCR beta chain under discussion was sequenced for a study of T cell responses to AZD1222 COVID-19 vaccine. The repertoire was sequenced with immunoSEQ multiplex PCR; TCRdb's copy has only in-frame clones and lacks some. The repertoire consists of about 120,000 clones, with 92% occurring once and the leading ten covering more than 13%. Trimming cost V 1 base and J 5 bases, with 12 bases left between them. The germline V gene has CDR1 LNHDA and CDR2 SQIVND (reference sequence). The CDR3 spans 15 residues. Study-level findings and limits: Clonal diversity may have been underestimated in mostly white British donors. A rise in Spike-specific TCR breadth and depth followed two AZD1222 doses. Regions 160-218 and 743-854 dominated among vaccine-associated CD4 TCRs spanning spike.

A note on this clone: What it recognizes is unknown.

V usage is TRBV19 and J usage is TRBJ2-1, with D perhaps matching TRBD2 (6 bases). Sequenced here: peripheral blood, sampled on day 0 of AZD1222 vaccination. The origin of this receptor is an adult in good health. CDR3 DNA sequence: TGTGCCAGTAGTATAGGGCCGGGACTCCACAATGAGCAGTTCTTC. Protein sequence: CASSIGPGLHNEQFF. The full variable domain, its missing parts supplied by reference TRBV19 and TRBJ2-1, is DGGITQSPKYLFRKEGQNVTLSCEQNLNHDAMYWYRQDPGQGLRLIYYSQIVNDFQKGDIAEGYSVSREKKESFPLTVTSAQKNPTAFYLCASSIGPGLHNEQFFGPGTRLTVL.